This TCR beta chain was captured by sequencing in a study of T-cell memory formation after mild COVID-19. TCRdb processed the 5' RACE reads anew with MiXCR; each CDR3 protein has one entry. The table includes some 100,000 distinct CDR3 sequences, roughly 11% detected once. Germline CDR1 reads SEHNR; CDR2 reads FQNEAQ (reference sequence). The CDR3 spans 16 residues. V lost 5 bases and J 1 base, leaving 17 bases between the germline ends. This sequence joins TRBV7-9 and TRBJ1-1; tentatively, D is TRBD1 (6 bases). Sequenced: PBMCs or a T cell subset sorted from them (not recorded which). The receptor's source is a man aged 18 to 29 who had mild COVID-19 (a few samples of this study predate the infection). Cell type and time point are not known. DNA for the CDR3: TGTGCCAGCAGCCTACCCAGGGGCCGGGGGAACACTGAAGCTTTCTTT. It yields the protein CASSLPRGRGNTEAFF.